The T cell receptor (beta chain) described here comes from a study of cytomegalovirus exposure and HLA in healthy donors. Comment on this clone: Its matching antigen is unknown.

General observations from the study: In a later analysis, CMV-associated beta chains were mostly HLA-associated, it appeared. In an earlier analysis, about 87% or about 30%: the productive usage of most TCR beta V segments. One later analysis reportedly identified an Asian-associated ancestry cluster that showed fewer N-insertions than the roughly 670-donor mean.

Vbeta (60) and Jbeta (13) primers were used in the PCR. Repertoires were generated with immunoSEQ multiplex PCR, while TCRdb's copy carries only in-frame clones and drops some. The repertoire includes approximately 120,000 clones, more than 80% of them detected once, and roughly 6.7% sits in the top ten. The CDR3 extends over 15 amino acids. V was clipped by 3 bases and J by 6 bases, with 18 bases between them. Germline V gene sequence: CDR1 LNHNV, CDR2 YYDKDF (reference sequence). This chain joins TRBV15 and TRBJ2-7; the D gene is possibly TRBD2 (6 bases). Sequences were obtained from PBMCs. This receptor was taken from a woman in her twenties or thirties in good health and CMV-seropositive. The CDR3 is CATSRSLAEGGEQYF. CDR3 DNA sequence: TGTGCCACCAGCAGGTCGTTGGCTGAGGGAGGCGAGCAGTACTTC.